This TCR beta chain was recorded in a study of T-cell reconstitution after alpha-beta-depleted transplantation in children. As concerns this clonotype: Antigen specificity is unknown.

Findings and limits, study-wide: Newly produced T cells mostly accounted for T-cell counts and diversity one year post-transplant. About two months after transplant, alpha-beta T cells reportedly came from several hundred expanded graft clones.

Unique molecular identifiers were incorporated when the TCRbeta library was constructed. TCRdb itself ran the PCR reads through MiXCR, one entry per CDR3 protein. The table has 95,000 to 150,000 distinct CDR3 sequences, roughly 23% seen once. With V trimmed by 4 bases and J by 7 bases, 3 bases remained unmatched. This CDR3 has 14 residues. The germline V gene encodes CDR1 DFQATT and CDR2 SNEGSKA (reference sequence). The chain combines TRBV20-1 with TRBJ2-1, with 14 bases matching TRBD2. The receptor was derived from a male patient aged 2 to 9 who had a stem cell transplant for chronic granulomatous disease, so the T cells may come from the graft donor. The material sequenced was PBMCs, mostly from graft donor cells, taken 180 days after TCRalphabeta/CD19-depleted stem cell transplant. CDR3 bases: TGCAGTGCTAAGGGGACTAGCGGGAGAAATGAGCAGTTCTTC. Its protein is CSAKGTSGRNEQFF.